Listed below are T cell receptor beta chains from one sample, sequenced in a study of T cell responses to AZD1222 COVID-19 vaccine. Generated by immunoSEQ multiplex PCR, the TCRdb table keeps only in-frame clones and is missing some. The sample has 90,000 to 150,000 clones, around nine tenths seen once. The sequenced sample was peripheral blood, obtained on day 0 of AZD1222 vaccination. The receptors stem from an adult in good health. CDR3s include the opening cysteine and the closing phenylalanine or tryptophan. The D gene is left open where the match is weak. The size of a clone is reported for some rows only, either as once, few or many, or as a class for expanded clones.

NA,TRBV19,NA,TRBJ2-7,CASKPPGAAYEQYF,TGTGCCAGTAAACCCCCGGGGGCGGCCTACGAGCAGTACTTC
NA,TRBV3-1/TRBV3-2,NA,TRBJ1-1,CASSQEGLRGWYTEAFF,TGTGCCAGCAGCCAAGAGGGCCTCCGGGGTTGGTACACTGAAGCTTTCTTT
NA,TRBV3-1/TRBV3-2,NA,TRBJ2-1,CASSQGGPRANNEQFF,TGTGCCAGCAGCCAAGGGGGTCCAAGGGCGAACAATGAGCAGTTCTTC
NA,TRBV24-1,NA,TRBJ2-5,CATSDLGQRQETQYF,TGTGCCACCAGTGATTTGGGACAGCGCCAAGAGACCCAGTACTTC
NA,TRBV14,NA,TRBJ1-2,CASSQDWNSGGYTF,TGTGCCAGCAGCCAAGATTGGAATTCTGGTGGCTACACCTTC
NA,TRBV6-2/TRBV6-3,NA,TRBJ1-5,CASSYGKRFQYQPQHF,TGTGCCAGCAGTTACGGAAAGCGGTTCCAGTATCAGCCCCAGCATTTT
NA,TRBV6-5,NA,TRBJ2-3,CASSLQWEDTDTQYF,TGTGCCAGCAGCCTGCAATGGGAAGACACAGATACGCAGTATTTT
NA,TRBV5-4,NA,TRBJ2-7,CASSSGTGASGGAYEQYF,TGTGCCAGCAGCTCCGGGACAGGGGCTAGCGGGGGTGCCTACGAGCAGTACTTC
NA,TRBV27,NA,TRBJ2-2,CASSFTVAGELFF,TGTGCCAGCAGCTTTACAGTGGCCGGGGAGCTGTTTTTT
NA,TRBV3-1/TRBV3-2,NA,TRBJ2-1,CASSQDEIDSNSYNEQFF,TGTGCCAGCAGCCAAGACGAAATAGACAGCAACTCCTACAATGAGCAGTTCTTC
NA,TRBV19,NA,TRBJ1-3,CASTRALLFSGNTIYF,TGTGCCAGTACCCGTGCCCTGCTTTTCTCTGGAAACACCATATATTTT
NA,TRBV5-1,NA,TRBJ2-7,CASSLVQGKSSYEQYF,TGCGCCAGCAGCTTGGTCCAGGGAAAGAGCTCCTACGAGCAGTACTTC
NA,TRBV6-5,NA,TRBJ2-7,CASRVRDTSSYEQYF,TGTGCCAGCAGGGTCCGGGACACTAGCTCCTACGAGCAGTACTTC
NA,TRBV7-9,NA,TRBJ2-4,CASSERTALAKNIQYF,TGTGCCAGCAGCGAGCGGACAGCTCTAGCCAAAAACATTCAGTACTTC
NA,TRBV5-6,NA,TRBJ1-4,CASSQLRTGNEKLFF,TGTGCCAGCAGCCAGTTACGGACGGGGAATGAAAAACTGTTTTTT
NA,TRBV5-6,NA,TRBJ1-2,CASSLKGANYGYTF,TGTGCCAGCAGCTTGAAAGGAGCTAACTATGGCTACACCTTC
few,TRBV7-3,TRBD1,TRBJ1-2,CASSFGTGGIYGYTF,TGTGCCAGCAGCTTTGGGACAGGGGGAATCTATGGCTACACCTTC
NA,TRBV14,NA,TRBJ2-2,CASSFPWGLHTGELFF,TGTGCCAGCAGCTTCCCCTGGGGCTTACACACCGGGGAGCTGTTTTTT
NA,TRBV4-1,NA,TRBJ1-2,CASSQLLVSYGYTF,TGCGCCAGCAGCCAATTGTTGGTCAGCTATGGCTACACCTTC
NA,TRBV18,TRBD1,TRBJ1-1,CASSPTRGTAKNTEAFF,TGTGCCAGCTCACCTACTAGGGGGACAGCCAAGAACACTGAAGCTTTCTTT
few,TRBV6-4,NA,TRBJ2-2,CASSDSGKAGELFF,TGTGCCAGCAGTGACTCTGGAAAGGCCGGGGAGCTGTTTTTT
few,TRBV2,TRBD1,TRBJ2-3,CASSTNSRTGGDDTQYF,TGTGCCAGCAGTACAAACTCACGGACAGGGGGCGATGATACGCAGTATTTT